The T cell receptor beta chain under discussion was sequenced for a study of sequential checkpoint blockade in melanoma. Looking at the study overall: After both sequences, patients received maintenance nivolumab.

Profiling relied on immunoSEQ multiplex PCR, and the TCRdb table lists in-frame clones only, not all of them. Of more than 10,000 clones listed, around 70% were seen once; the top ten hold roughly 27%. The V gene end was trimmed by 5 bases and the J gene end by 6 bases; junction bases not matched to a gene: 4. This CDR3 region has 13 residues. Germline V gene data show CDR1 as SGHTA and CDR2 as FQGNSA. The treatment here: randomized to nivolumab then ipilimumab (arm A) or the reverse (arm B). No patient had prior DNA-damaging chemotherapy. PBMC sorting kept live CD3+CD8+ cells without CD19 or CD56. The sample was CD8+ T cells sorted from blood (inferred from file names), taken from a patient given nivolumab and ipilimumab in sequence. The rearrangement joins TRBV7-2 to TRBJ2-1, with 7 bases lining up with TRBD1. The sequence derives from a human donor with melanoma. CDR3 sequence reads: CASSPPGGNEQFF. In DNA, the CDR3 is TGTGCCAGCAGCCCACCAGGGGGCAATGAGCAGTTCTTC.